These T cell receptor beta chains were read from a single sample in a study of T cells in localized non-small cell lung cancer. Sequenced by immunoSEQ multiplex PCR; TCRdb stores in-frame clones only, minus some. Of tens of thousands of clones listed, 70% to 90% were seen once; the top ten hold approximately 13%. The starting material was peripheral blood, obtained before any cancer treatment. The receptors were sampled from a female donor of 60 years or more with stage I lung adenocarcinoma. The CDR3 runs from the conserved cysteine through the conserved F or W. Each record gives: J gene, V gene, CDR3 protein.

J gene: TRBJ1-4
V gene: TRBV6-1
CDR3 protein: CASMVQKNEKLFF

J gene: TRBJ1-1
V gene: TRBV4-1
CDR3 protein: CASSQVGGQNTEAFF

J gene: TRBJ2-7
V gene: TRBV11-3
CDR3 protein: CASSLDLVRAEQYF

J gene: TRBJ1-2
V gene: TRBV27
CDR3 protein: CASSPEGQSNYGYTF

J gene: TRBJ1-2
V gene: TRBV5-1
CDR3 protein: CASSLEARDYGYTF

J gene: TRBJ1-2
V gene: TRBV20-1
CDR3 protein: CSAWTGNGYTF

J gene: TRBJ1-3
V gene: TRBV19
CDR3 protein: CASTPATTGNTIYF

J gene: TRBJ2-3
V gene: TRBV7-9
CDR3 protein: CASSPRTGNPTDTQYF

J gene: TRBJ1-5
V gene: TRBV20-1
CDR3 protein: CSAGPSAF

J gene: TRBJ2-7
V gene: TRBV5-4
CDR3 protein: CASSLGGAAYEQYF

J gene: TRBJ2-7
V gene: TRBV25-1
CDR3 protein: CASSEGLPRQYF

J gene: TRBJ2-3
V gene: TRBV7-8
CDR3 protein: CASSLRGGNTDTQYF

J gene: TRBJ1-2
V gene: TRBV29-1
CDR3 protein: CSVLTGGGGYTF

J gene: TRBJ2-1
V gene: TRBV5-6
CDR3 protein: CASSSAYEQFF

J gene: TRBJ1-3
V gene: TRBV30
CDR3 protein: CAWSRGSGDTIYF

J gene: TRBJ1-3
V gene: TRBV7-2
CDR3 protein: CASSLGGQRNLYF

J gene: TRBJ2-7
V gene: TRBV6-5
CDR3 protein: CASSWSVPPNEQYF

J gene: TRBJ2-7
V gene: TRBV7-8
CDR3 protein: CASSSGTGSYEQYF

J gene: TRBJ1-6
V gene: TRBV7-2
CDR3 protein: CASSSFGSPLHF

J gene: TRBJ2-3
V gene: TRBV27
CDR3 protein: CASSRPRLAGVPDTQYF

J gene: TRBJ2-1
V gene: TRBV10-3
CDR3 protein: CAISLGLYNEQFF

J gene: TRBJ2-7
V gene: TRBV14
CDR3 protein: CASSQGQGAAYEQYF

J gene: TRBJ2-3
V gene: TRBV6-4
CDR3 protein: CASSDSSTPDTQYF

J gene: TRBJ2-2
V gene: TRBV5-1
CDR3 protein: CASSSGVAELRRELFF

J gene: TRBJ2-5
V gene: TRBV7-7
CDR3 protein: CASSQGLGETQYF

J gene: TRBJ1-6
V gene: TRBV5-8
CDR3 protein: CASSLARWASPLHF

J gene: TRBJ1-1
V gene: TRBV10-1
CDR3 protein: CASSGGSVMNTEAFF

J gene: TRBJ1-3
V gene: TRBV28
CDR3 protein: CASRVVGNTIYF